Reported below is one T cell receptor (beta chain). The data were taken from a study of response to subunit inactivated influenza vaccine. V lost 2 bases to trimming and J lost 4 bases, with 10 bases between them. The CDR3 is 14 amino acids. Germline CDR1 and CDR2: MNHEY and SVGAGI. TCRdb used MiXCR to reprocess the RT-PCR reads, holding one entry per CDR3 protein. The table lists a few hundred thousand distinct CDR3 sequences, around 11% of them singletons. These records were also assigned to another study, of T cells expressing NK-cell markers. From that paper: For TCR beta, cDNA was produced by 5'RACE template switching with UMIs.

The source material was PBMCs from blood, sampled on the day of vaccination. The receptor was isolated from a man aged 45-60 years who received an inactivated influenza vaccine. This sequence joins TRBV6-5 and TRBJ2-3; TRBD1 or TRBD2 may be the D gene (5 bases each). The CDR3 protein is CASSYMTAADTQYF. For the CDR3, the DNA is TGTGCCAGCAGTTACATGACAGCGGCAGATACGCAGTATTTT.